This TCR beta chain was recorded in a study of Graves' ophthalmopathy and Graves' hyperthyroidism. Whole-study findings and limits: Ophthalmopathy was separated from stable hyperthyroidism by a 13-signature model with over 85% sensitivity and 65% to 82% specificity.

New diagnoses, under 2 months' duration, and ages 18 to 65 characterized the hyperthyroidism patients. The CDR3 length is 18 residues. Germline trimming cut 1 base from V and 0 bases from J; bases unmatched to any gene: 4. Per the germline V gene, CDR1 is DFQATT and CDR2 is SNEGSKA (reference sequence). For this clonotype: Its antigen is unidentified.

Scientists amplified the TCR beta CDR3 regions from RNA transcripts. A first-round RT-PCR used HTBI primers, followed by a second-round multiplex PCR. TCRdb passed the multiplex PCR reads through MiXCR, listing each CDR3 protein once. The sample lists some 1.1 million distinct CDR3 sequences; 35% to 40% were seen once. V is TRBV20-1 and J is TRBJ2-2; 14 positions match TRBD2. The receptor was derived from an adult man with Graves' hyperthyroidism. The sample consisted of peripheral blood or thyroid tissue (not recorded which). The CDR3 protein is CSARVRLAGGPNTGELFF. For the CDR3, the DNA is TGCAGTGCTAGAGTCCGACTAGCGGGAGGGCCGAACACCGGGGAGCTGTTTTTT.